This T cell receptor (beta chain) comes out of a study of T cells expressing NK-cell markers. Study details: Sorted T-cell subsets CD3+CD56+NKG2C+, CD3+CD56+NKG2C- and CD3+CD56-NKG2C+ were TCR beta-sequenced.

This CDR3 has 20 residues. Concerning this clonotype: As yet, its antigen is unknown.

Study-wide findings and caveats: The CD3+CD56-NKG2C+ fraction of several donors was likewise dominated by these clonotypes. NKG2C+ dominant clonotypes from about 6 donors made up about 1.0-7.5% of CD8+ T cells.

As the method of synthesis, 5'RACE template switching with UMIs yielded TCR beta cDNA. Reanalyzing the 5' RACE reads, TCRdb keeps one entry per CDR3 protein, without DNA. This table lists 250,000 to 300,000 distinct CDR3 sequences. J is TRBJ2-1 and V is TRBV12-3 or TRBV12-4; lacking DNA, the TRBD1 call made by TCRdb goes unchecked. The source material was blood T cells: a sorted CD56 or NKG2C T cell subset, CD4+ or CD8+ T cells, or bulk PBMC T cells (not recorded which). The TCR originated in a woman aged 18 to 75 in good health. The CDR3 loop is CASTLPLLGTGNTYSDEQFF.